This T cell receptor (beta chain) emerged from a study of blood T cell repertoires in COVID-19. Study background: Samples representing acute and convalescent COVID-19 were sourced from the United States, Italy and Spain. Sources were T cells, B-cell-depleted T cells, or PBMCs; the material itself was cDNA or gDNA.

Seattle enrolled patients during active infection and tracked them longitudinally. TCRdb's copy holds only in-frame clones and misses some; the assay was immunoSEQ multiplex PCR. Seen here are over 35,000 clones, over 75% observed once, and the top ten hold approximately 33%. Material: peripheral blood. The source is a woman older than 75 with COVID-19, enrolled during active disease.

DNA for the CDR3: TGTGCCAGCAGCCAAGGGACAGGGGGCGCAGATACGCAGTATTTT. It translates to CASSQGTGGADTQYF. V gene TRBV9 combines with J gene TRBJ2-3, with 12 bases fitting TRBD1. Trimming cost V 4 bases and J 4 bases; bases outside gene matches: 4. The CDR3 is made up of 15 amino acids. Germline V gene lookup returns CDR1 SGDLS and CDR2 YYNGEE.